This T cell receptor beta chain was documented in a study of naive and memory T cell subsets. Study-wide results and limits: Gini index rose across naive, CM, EM and EMRA in CD4 and CD8.

As regards this clonotype: Its target is not known.

Alpha and beta libraries were amplified separately from the second PCR onward. CD4+ T cell IFNgamma after overnight CMV lysate exposure gave donor CMV status. Four subsets defined by CD45RA and CD27 were sorted after CD3, CD4, CD8 and live/dead staining. An equimolar mix of two oligonucleotides served as the beta constant-region primer for TRBC1 and TRBC2. The ligated cDNA underwent four PCR rounds using SP2 and nested alpha and beta constant-region primers. MiXCR, applied by TCRdb to the UMI-ligation and nested PCR reads, yields one record per CDR3 protein. In the table there are around 110,000 distinct CDR3 sequences, 35% to 45% of which are singletons. Sequenced input: central memory CD4+ T cells from blood. This sequence was found in a human donor in good health.

In DNA form, the CDR3 reads TGCAGTGCTAGTCTCGGGGGCTCTGGCTACACCTTC. It encodes CSASLGGSGYTF. The V gene is TRBV20-1, the J gene TRBJ1-2; a possible D gene is TRBD1 (6 bases). Between the trimmed V and J ends, which lost 3 bases and 7 bases, there was a span of 12 bases. In germline, CDR1 is DFQATT, CDR2 SNEGSKA (reference sequence). The CDR3 runs 12 residues.